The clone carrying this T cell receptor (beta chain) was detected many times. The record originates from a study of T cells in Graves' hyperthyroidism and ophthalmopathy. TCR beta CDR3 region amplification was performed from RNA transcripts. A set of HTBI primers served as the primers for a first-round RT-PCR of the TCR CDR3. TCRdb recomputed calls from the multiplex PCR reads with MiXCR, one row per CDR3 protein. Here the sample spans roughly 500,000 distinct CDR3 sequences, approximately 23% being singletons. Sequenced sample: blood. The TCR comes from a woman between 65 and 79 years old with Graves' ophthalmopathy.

CDR3 region: CASSSGPLPLEQYF. DNA for the CDR3: TGTGCCAGCAGCTCCGGGCCGCTCCCCCTCGAGCAGTACTTC. The chain couples TRBV7-2 to TRBJ2-7, with D uncertain. The germline gives CDR1 SGHTA, CDR2 FQGNSA. This CDR3 comprises 14 residues. The germline V and J ends were trimmed by 4 bases and 6 bases, with 16 bases remaining between them.